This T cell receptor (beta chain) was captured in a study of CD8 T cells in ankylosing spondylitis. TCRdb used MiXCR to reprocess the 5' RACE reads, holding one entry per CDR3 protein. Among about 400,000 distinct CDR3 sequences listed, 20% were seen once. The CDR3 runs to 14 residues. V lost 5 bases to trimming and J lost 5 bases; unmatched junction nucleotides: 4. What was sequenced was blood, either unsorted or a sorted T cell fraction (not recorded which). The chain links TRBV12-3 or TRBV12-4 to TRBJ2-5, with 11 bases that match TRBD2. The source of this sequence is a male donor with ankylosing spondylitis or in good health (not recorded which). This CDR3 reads CASSILAGEETQYF. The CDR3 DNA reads TGTGCCAGCAGTATACTAGCGGGGGAGGAGACCCAGTACTTC.